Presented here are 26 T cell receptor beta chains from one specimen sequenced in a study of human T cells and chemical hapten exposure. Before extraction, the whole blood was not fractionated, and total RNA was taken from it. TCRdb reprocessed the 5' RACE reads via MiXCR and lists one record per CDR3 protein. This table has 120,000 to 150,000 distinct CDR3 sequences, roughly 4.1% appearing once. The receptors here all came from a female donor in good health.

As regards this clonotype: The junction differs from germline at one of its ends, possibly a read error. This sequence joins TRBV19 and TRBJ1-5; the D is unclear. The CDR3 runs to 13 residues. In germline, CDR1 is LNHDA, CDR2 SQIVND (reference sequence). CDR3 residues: CASSQSATSDLNF. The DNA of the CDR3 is TGTGCCAGTAGTCAGAGCGCTACCTCCGACTTGAATTTT.

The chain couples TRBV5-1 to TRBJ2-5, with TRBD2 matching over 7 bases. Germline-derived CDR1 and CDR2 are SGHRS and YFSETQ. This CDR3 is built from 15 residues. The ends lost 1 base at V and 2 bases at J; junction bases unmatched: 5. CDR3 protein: CASSLFSGGQETQYF. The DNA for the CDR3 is TGCGCCAGCAGCTTGTTCTCGGGGGGTCAAGAGACCCAGTACTTC.

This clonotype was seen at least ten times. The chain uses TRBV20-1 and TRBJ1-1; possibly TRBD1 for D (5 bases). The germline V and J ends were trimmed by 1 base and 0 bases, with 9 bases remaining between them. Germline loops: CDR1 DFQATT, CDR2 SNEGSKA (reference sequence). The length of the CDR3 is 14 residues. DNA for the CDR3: TGCAGTGCTAGAGTACCAGGGTTGAACACTGAAGCTTTCTTT. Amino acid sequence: CSARVPGLNTEAFF.

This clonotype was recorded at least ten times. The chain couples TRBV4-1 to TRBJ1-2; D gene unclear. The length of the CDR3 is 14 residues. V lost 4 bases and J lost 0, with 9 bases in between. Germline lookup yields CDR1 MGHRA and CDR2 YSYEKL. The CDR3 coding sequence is TGCGCCAGCAGCCCTCCTCTAGCTAACTATGGCTACACCTTC. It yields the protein CASSPPLANYGYTF.

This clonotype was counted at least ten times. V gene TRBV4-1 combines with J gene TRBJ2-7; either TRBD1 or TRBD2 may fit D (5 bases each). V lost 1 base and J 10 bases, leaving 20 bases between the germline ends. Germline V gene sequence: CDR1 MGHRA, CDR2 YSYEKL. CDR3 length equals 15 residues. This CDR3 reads CASSQADTGPIYQYF. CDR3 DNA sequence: TGCGCCAGCAGCCAAGCGGATACGGGACCCATCTACCAGTACTTC.

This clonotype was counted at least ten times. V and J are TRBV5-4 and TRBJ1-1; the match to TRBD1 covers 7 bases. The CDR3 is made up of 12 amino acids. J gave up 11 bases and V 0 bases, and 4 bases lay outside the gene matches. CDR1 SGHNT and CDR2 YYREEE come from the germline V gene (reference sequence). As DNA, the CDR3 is TGTGCCAGCAGCTTGGATTACAGGGGTGCTTTCTTT. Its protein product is CASSLDYRGAFF.

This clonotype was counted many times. Here the CDR3 reads CSVRIGQGATEAFF. In nucleotides, the CDR3 is TGCAGCGTCCGAATCGGACAGGGGGCTACTGAAGCTTTCTTT. J is TRBJ1-1 and V is TRBV29-1; 11 positions match TRBD1. The V and J ends lost 6 bases and 5 bases, in that order; junction bases with no gene match: 8. The CDR3 length is 14 residues. CDR1 is SQVTM, CDR2 ANQGSEA, per germline.

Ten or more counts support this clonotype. In DNA, the CDR3 is TGTGCCAGCAGCTTAGGAGCTGGGGGGGCGTCCAGGGGTTTTTCACCCCTCCACTTT. Amino acids: CASSLGAGGASRGFSPLHF. The rearrangement links TRBV7-9 to TRBJ1-6, with D possibly being TRBD1 (6 bases). Germline V gives CDR1 SEHNR, CDR2 FQNEAQ (reference sequence). V lost 1 base, J lost 9 bases, and 25 bases lay in between. This CDR3 spans 19 amino acids.

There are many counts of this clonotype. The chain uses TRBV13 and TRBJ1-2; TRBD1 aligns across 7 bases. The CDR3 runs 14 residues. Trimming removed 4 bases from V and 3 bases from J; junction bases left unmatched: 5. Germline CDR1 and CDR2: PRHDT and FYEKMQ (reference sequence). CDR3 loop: CASSSRGQHYGYTF. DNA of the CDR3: TGTGCCAGCAGCTCCCGGGGACAGCACTATGGCTACACCTTC.

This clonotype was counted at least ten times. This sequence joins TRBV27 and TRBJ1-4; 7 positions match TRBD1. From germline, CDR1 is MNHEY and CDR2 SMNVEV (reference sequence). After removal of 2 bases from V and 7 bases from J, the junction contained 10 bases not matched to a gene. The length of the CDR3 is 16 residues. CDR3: CASSLVRGPGGEKLFF. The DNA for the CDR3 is TGTGCCAGCAGTTTAGTGAGGGGCCCAGGGGGTGAAAAACTGTTTTTT.

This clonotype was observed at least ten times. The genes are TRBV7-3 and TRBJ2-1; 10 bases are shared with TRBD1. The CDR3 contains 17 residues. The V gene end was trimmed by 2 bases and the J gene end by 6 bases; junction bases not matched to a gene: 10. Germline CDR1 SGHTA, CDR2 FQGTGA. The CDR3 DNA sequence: TGTGCCAGCAGCTTAGAGTATGGGACAGGGGTGGGCAATGAGCAGTTCTTC. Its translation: CASSLEYGTGVGNEQFF. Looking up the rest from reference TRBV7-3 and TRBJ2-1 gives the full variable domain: GAGVSQTPSNKVTEKGKYVELRCDPISGHTALYWYRQSLGQGPEFLIYFQGTGAADDSGLPNDRFFAVRPEGSVSTLKIQRTERGDSAVYLCASSLEYGTGVGNEQFFGPGTRLTVL.

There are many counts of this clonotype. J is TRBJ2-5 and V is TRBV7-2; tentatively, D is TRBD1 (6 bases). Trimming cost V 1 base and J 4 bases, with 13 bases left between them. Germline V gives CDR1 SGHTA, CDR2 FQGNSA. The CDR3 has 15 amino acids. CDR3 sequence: CASSLGGHTRETQYF. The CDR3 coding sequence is TGTGCCAGCAGCTTAGGGGGGCACACCCGAGAGACCCAGTACTTC.

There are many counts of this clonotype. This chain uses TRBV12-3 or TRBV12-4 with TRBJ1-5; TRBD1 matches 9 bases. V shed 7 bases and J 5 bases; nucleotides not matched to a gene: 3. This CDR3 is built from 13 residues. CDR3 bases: TGTGCCAGCAAAGGACAGGGGTATCAGCCCCAGCATTTT. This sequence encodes CASKGQGYQPQHF.

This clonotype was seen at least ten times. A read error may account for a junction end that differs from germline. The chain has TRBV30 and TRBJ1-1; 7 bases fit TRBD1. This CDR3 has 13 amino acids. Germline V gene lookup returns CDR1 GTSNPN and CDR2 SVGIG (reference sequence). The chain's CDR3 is CAWREQGNAEAFF. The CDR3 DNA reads TGTGCCTGGAGGGAACAGGGGAACGCTGAAGCTTTCTTT.

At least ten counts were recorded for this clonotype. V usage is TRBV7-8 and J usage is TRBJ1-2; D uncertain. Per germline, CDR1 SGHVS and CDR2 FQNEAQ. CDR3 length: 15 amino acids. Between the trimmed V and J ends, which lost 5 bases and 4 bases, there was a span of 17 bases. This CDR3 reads CASSLTGGIGYGYTF. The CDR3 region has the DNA TGTGCCAGCAGCCTAACCGGTGGAATTGGCTATGGCTACACCTTC.

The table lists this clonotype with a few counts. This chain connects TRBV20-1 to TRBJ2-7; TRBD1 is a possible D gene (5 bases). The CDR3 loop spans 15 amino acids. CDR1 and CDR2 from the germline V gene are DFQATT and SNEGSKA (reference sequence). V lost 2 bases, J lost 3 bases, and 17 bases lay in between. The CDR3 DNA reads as TGCAGTGCTAGAAGCCCCCAACCAGGGCTCTACGAGCAGTACTTC. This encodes CSARSPQPGLYEQYF.

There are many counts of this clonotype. In nucleotides, the CDR3 is TGTGCCAGCAGCGTAGCGTGGGAATCAAGCCTCTACGAGCAGTACTTC. Residues: CASSVAWESSLYEQYF. This chain uses TRBV9 with TRBJ2-7; no clear D gene. From germline, CDR1 is SGDLS and CDR2 YYNGEE. The CDR3 length is 16 residues. V shed 0 bases and J shed 3 bases, with 16 bases lying between them.

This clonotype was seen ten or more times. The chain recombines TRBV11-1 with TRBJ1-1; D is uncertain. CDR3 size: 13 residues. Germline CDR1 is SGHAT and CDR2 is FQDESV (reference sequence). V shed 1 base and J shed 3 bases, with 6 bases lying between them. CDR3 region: CASSLVDYTEAFF. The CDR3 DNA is TGTGCCAGCAGCTTAGTGGATTACACTGAAGCTTTCTTT.

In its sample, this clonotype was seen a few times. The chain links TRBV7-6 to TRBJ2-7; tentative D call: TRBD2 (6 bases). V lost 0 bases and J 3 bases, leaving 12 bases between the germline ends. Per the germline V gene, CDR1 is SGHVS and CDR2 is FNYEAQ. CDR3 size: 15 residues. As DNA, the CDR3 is TGTGCCAGCAGCTTAGCGGGGGGTACGGGCTACGAGCAGTACTTC. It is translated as CASSLAGGTGYEQYF.

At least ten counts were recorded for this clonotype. CDR3 DNA sequence: TGTGCCAGCAGCTTCCGGGGGGAAACCTACGAGCAGTACTTC. It specifies CASSFRGETYEQYF. The rearrangement uses TRBV7-9 and TRBJ2-7, with 7 bases lining up with TRBD2. Germline values: CDR1 SEHNR, CDR2 FQNEAQ (reference sequence). The trim removed 3 bases at V and 2 bases at J, leaving 4 bases unmatched. The CDR3 is 14 residues long.

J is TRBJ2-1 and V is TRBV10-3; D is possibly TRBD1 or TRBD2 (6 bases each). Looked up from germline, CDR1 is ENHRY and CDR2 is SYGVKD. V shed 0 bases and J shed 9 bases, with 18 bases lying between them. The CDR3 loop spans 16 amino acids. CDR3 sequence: CAISESVGGPRFEQFF. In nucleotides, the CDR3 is TGTGCCATCAGTGAGTCGGTGGGGGGCCCCCGGTTTGAGCAGTTCTTC.

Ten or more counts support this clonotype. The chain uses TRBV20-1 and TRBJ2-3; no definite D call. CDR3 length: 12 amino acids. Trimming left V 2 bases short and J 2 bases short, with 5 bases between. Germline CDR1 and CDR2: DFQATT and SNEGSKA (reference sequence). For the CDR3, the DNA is TGCAGTGCTAGACTTAACACAGATACGCAGTATTTT. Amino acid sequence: CSARLNTDTQYF.

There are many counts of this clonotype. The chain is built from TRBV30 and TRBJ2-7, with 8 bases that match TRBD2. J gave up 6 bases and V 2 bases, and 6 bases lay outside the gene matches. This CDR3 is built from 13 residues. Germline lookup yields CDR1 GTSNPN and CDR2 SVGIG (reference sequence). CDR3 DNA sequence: TGTGCCTGGAGTCCGGGAGGGGGATTCGAGCAGTACTTC. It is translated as CAWSPGGGFEQYF. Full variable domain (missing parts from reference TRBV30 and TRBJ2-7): SQTIHQWPATLVQPVGSPLSLECTVEGTSNPNLYWYRQAAGRGLQLLFYSVGIGQISSEVPQNLSASRPQDRQFILSSKKLLLSDSGFYLCAWSPGGGFEQYFGPGTRLTVT.

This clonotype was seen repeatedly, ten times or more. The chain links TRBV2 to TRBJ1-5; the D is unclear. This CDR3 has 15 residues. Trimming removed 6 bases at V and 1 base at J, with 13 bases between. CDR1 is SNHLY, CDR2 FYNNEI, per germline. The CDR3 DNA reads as TGTGCCAGCAGCTACCGGGTGGGAAGCAATCAGCCCCAGCATTTT. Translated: CASSYRVGSNQPQHF.

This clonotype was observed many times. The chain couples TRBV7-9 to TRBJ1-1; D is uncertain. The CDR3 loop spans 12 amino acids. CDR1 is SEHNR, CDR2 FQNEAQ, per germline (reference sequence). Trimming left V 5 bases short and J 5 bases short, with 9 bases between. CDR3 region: CASSMINTEAFF. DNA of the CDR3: TGTGCCAGCAGCATGATCAATACTGAAGCTTTCTTT.

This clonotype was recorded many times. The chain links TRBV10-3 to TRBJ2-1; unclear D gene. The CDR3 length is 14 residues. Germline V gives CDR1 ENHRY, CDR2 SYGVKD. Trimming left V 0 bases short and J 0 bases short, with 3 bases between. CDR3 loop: CAISESGSYNEQFF. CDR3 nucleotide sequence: TGTGCCATCAGTGAGTCGGGCTCCTACAATGAGCAGTTCTTC.